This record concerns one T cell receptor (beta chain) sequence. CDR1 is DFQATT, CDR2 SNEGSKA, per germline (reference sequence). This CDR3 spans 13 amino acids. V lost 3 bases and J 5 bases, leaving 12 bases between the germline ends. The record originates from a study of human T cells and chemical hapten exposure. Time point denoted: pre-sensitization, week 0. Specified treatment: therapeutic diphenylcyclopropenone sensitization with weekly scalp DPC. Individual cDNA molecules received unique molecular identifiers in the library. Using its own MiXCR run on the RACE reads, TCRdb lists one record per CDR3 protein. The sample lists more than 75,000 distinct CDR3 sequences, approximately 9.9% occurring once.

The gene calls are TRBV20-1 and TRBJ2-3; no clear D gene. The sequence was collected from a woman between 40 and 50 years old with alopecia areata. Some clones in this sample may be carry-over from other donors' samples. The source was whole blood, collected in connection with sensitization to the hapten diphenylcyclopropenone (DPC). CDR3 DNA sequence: TGCAGTGCTAGGGTTCGACTCCTAGATACGCAGTATTTT. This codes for CSARVRLLDTQYF.